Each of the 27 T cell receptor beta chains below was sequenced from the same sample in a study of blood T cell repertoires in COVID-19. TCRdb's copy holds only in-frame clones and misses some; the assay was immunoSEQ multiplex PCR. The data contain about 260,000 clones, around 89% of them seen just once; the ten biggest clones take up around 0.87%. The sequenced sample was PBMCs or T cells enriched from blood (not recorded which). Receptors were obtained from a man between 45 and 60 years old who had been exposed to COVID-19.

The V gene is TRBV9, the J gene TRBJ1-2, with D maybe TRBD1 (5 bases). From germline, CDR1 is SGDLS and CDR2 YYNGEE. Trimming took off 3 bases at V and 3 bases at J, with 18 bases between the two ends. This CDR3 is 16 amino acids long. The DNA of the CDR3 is TGTGCCAGCAGCGCACACCCAGGGAATGCGGACTATGGCTACACCTTC. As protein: CASSAHPGNADYGYTF. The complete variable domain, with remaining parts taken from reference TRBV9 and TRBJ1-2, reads DSGVTQTPKHLITATGQRVTLRCSPRSGDLSVYWYQQSLDQGLQFLIQYYNGEERAKGNILERFSAQQFPDLHSELNLSSLELGDSALYFCASSAHPGNADYGYTFGSGTRLTVV.

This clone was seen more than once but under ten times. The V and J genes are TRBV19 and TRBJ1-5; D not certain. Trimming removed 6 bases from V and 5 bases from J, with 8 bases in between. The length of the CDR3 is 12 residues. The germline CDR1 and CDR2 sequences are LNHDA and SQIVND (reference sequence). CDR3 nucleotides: TGTGCCAGTAGAGATCGGGATCAGCCCCAGCATTTT. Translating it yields CASRDRDQPQHF. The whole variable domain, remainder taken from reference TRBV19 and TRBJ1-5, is DGGITQSPKYLFRKEGQNVTLSCEQNLNHDAMYWYRQDPGQGLRLIYYSQIVNDFQKGDIAEGYSVSREKKESFPLTVTSAQKNPTAFYLCASRDRDQPQHFGDGTRLSIL.

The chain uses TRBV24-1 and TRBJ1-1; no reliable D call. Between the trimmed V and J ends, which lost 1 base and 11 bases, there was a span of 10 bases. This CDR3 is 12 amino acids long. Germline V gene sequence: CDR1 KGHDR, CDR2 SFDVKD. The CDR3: CATSDFGYRAFF. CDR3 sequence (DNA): TGTGCCACCAGTGATTTCGGGTATCGGGCTTTCTTT.

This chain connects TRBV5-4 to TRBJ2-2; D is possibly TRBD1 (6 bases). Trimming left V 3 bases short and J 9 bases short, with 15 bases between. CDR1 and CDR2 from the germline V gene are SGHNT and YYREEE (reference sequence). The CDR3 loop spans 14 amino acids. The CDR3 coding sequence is TGTGCCAGCAGCTCAGCCACAGGGACCTGGGAGCTGTTTTTT. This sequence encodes CASSSATGTWELFF. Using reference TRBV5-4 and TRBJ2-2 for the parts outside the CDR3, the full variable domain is ETGVTQSPTHLIKTRGQQVTLRCSSQSGHNTVSWYQQALGQGPQFIFQYYREEENGRGNFPPRFSGLQFPNYSSELNVNALELDDSALYLCASSSATGTWELFFGEGSRLTVL.

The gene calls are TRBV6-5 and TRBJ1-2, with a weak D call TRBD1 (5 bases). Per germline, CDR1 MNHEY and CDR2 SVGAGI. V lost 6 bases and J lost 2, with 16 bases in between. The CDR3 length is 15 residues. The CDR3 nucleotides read TGTGCCAGCAGATCCAACCATGGGGCGAACTATGGCTACACCTTC. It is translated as CASRSNHGANYGYTF.

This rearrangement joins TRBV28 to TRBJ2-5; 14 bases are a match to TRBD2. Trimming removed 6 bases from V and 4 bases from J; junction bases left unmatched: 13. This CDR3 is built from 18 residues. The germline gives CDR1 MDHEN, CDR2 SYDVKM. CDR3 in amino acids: CASSSLGLAGGTGETQYF. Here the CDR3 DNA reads TGTGCCAGCAGCTCCCTTGGACTAGCGGGGGGAACTGGAGAGACCCAGTACTTC.

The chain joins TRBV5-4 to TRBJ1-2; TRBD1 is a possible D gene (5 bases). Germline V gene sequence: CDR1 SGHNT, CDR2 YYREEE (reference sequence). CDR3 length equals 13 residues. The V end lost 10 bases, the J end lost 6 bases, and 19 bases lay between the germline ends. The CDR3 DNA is TGTGCCCACCCCACGGGGGGGGGTGATGGCTACACCTTC. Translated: CAHPTGGGDGYTF.

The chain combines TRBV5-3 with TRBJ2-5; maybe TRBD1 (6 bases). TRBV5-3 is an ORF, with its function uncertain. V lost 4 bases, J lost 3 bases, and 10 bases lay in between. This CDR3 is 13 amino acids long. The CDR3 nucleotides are TGTGCCAGAAGCGTGACAGGAAAAGAGACCCAGTACTTC. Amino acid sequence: CARSVTGKETQYF.

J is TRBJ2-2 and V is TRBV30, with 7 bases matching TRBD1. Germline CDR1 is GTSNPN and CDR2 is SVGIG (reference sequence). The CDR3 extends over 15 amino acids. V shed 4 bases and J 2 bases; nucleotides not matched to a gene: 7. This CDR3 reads CAWNRRDSNTGELFF. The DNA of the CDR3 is TGTGCCTGGAATCGCCGGGACAGTAACACCGGGGAGCTGTTTTTT.

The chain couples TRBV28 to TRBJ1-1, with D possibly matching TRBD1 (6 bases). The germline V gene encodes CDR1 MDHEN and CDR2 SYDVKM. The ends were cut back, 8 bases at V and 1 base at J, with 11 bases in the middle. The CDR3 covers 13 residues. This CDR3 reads CASVDRPNTEAFF. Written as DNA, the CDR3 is TGTGCCAGCGTGGACAGACCGAACACTGAAGCTTTCTTT.

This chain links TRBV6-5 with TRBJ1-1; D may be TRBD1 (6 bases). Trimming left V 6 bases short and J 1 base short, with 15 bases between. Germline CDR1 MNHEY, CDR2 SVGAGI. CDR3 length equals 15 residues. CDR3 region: CASRAPGRGNTEAFF. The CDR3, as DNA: TGTGCCAGCAGGGCTCCGGGCAGGGGGAACACTGAAGCTTTCTTT.

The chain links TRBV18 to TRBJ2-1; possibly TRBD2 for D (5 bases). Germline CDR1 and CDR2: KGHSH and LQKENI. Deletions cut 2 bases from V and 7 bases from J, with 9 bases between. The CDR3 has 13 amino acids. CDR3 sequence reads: CASSPGWRNEQFF. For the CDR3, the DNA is TGTGCCAGCTCACCAGGATGGAGGAATGAGCAGTTCTTC.

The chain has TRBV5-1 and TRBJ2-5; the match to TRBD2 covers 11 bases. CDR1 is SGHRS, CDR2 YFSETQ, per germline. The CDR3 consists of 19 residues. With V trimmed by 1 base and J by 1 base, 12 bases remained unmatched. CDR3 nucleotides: TGCGCCAGCAGCTTGCTCCCCCCGGGACTAGCGGTCCTCCAAGAGACCCAGTACTTC. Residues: CASSLLPPGLAVLQETQYF. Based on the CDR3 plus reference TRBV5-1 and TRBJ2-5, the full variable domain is KAGVTQTPRYLIKTRGQQVTLSCSPISGHRSVSWYQQTPGQGLQFLFEYFSETQRNKGNFPGRFSGRQFSNSRSEMNVSTLELGDSALYLCASSLLPPGLAVLQETQYFGPGTRLLVL.

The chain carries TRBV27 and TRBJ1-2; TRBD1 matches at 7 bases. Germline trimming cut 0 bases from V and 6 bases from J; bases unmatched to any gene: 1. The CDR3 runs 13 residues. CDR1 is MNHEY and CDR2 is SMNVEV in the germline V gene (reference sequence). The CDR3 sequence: CASSLSGGHGYTF. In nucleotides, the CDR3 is TGTGCCAGCAGTTTATCAGGGGGCCATGGCTACACCTTC.

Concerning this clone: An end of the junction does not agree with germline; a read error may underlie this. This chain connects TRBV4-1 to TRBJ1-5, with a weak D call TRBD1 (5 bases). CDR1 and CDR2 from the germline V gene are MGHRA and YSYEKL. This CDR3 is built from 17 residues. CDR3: CASSQGASGLSNQPQHF. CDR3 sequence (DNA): TGCGCCAGCAGTCAAGGGGCTTCAGGGCTTAGCAATCAGCCCCAGCATTTT.

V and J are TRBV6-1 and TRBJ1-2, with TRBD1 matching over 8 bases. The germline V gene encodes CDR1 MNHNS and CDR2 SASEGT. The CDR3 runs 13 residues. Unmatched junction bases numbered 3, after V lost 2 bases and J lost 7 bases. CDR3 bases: TGTGCCAGCAGTGAAAGGACAGGGACTGGCTACACCTTC. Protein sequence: CASSERTGTGYTF.

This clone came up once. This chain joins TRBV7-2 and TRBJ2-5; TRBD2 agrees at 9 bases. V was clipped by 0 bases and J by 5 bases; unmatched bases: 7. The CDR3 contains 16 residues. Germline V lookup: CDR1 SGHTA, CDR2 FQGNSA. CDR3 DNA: TGTGCCAGCAGCTTAGCGTCTAGCGGGGTTGGGGAGACCCAGTACTTC. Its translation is CASSLASSGVGETQYF.

In DNA form, the CDR3 reads TGCGCCAGCAGCTTGGTTGCCACCCCGGGGAACACTGAAGCTTTCTTT. Residues: CASSLVATPGNTEAFF. The chain uses TRBV5-1 and TRBJ1-1; D not resolved. V was trimmed by 0 bases and J by 1 base, leaving 13 bases between them. Germline CDR1 and CDR2: SGHRS and YFSETQ. There are 16 residues in the CDR3.

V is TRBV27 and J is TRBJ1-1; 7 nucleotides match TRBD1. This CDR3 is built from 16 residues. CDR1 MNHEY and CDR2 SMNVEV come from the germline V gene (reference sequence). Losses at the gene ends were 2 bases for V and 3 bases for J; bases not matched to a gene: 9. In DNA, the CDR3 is TGTGCCAGCAGTTTAGTCCAGGGGGGAATGGACACTGAAGCTTTCTTT. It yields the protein CASSLVQGGMDTEAFF.

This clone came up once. CDR3 sequence reads: CASSLEYSGNTIYF. The CDR3 DNA is TGTGCCAGCAGCTTAGAATACTCTGGAAACACCATATATTTT. The J gene is TRBJ1-3, the V gene TRBV7-9, with D uncertain. The germline CDR1 and CDR2 sequences are SEHNR and FQNEAQ (reference sequence). V was pared by 1 base and J by 0 bases, with 4 bases between. There are 14 residues in the CDR3.

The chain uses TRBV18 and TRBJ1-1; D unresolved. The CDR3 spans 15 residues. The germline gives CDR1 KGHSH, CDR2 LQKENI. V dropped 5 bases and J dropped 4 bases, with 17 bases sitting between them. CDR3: CASSLFPGLSTEAFF. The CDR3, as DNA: TGTGCCAGCTCATTGTTCCCGGGATTAAGCACTGAAGCTTTCTTT.

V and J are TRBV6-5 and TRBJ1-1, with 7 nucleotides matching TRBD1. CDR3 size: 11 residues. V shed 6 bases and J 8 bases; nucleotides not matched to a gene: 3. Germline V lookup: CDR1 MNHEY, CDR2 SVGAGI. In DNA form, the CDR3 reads TGTGCCAGCAGACGGACAGGCGAAGCTTTCTTT. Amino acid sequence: CASRRTGEAFF.

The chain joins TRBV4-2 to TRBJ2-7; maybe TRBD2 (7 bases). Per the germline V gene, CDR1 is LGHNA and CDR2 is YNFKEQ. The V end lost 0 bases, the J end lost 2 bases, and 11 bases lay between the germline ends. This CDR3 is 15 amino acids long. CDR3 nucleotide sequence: TGTGCCAGCAGCCAAGAACCGGGGGGCCCCTACGAGCAGTACTTC. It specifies CASSQEPGGPYEQYF.

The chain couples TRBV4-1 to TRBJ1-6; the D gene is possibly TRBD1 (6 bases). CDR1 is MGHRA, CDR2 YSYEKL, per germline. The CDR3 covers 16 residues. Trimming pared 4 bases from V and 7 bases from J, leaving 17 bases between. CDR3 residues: CASSRTGMGRNSPLHF. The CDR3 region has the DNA TGCGCCAGCAGCCGTACAGGGATGGGGCGGAATTCACCCCTCCACTTT.

The CDR3 spells CASSRTSGDSYEQYV. For the CDR3, the DNA is TGTGCCAGCAGCAGGACTAGCGGGGACTCCTACGAGCAGTACGTC. This chain joins TRBV11-3 and TRBJ2-7, with 12 positions matching TRBD2. CDR3 length: 15 amino acids. Germline CDR1 reads SGHNT; CDR2 reads YENEEA. V dropped 5 bases and J dropped 0; count of bases not matched to a gene: 2.

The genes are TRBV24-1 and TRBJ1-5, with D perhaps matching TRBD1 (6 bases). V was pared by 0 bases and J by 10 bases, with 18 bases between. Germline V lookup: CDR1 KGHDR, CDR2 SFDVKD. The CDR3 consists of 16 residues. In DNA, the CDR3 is TGTGCCACCAGTGATTTGCATTTACAGGGATTATGCCCCCAGCATTTT. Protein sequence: CATSDLHLQGLCPQHF.

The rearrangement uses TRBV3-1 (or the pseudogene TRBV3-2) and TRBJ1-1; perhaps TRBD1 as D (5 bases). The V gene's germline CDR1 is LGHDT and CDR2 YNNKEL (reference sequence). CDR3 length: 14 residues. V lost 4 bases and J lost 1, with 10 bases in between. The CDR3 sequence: CASSRNTGNTEAFF. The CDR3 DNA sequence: TGTGCCAGCAGCCGCAATACAGGGAACACTGAAGCTTTCTTT.